These 21 T cell receptor beta chains were sequenced from one sample in a study of glioma-infiltrating T cells. TCR alpha and beta CDR3 regions were amplified from RNA using iRepertoire nested multiplex PCR. MiXCR was run by TCRdb on the multiplex PCR reads, yielding one entry per CDR3 protein. Counted here are over 70,000 distinct CDR3 sequences, 20% to 25% occurring once; the ten biggest clones make up 6.7%. Specimen: glioma tissue, nonneoplastic brain tissue, or PBMCs (not recorded which). These receptors were collected from a human donor with low-grade glioma or glioblastoma, undergoing nonglioma brain surgery, or in good health (not recorded which).

This clonotype has at least ten counts. V usage is TRBV20-1 and J usage is TRBJ2-7; 10 positions match TRBD2. Germline V lookup: CDR1 DFQATT, CDR2 SNEGSKA (reference sequence). The CDR3 consists of 14 residues. Trimming at V came to 5 bases and at J to 5 bases, leaving 9 bases not matched to a gene. CDR3 coding DNA: TGCAGTGCTGTTAAGCGGGAGGGGAAAGACGAGCAGTACTTC. It is translated as CSAVKREGKDEQYF.

This clonotype has more than one count but fewer than ten. V usage is TRBV11-2 and J usage is TRBJ1-1; TRBD1 might be the D (5 bases). In germline, CDR1 is SGHAT, CDR2 FQNNGV. The CDR3 length is 13 residues. Between the trimmed V and J ends, which lost 2 bases and 7 bases, there was a span of 11 bases. The CDR3 spells CASSLPGHFEAFF. The CDR3 DNA follows: TGTGCCAGCAGCTTACCCGGACACTTTGAAGCTTTCTTT.

In this sample, this clonotype turned up many times. V is TRBV6-1 and J is TRBJ2-7; D gene ambiguous. The CDR3 has 14 residues. Germline CDR1 is MNHNS and CDR2 is SASEGT. Trimming stripped 5 bases from V and 0 bases from J, with 11 bases between. The chain's CDR3 is CASSSRRLSYEQYF. DNA for the CDR3: TGTGCCAGCAGTTCCCGACGGCTCTCCTACGAGCAGTACTTC.

This clonotype was picked up many times. The chain is built from TRBV3-1 and TRBJ1-2, with 8 bases aligning to TRBD1. CDR1 is LGHDT and CDR2 is YNNKEL in the germline V gene (reference sequence). CDR3 length: 14 residues. With 5 bases clipped from V and 3 bases from J, the junction kept 5 bases outside the gene matches. CDR3 in amino acids: CASSFRQGYYGYTF. Written as DNA, the CDR3 is TGTGCCAGCAGCTTTAGACAGGGGTACTATGGCTACACCTTC.

On this clonotype: A much more abundant neighbour one base away suggests this may be a read error. This chain links TRBV12-3 or TRBV12-4 with TRBJ1-3; no reliable D call. CDR3 length equals 14 residues. V was clipped by 1 base and J by 3 bases, with 7 bases between them. The CDR3 reads CASSLGRIGNTIYF. The DNA for the CDR3 is TGTGCCAGCAGTTTAGGCAGGATTGGAAACACCATATATTTT.

The genes are TRBV3-1 and TRBJ1-2; D not resolved. The V end was cut by 7 bases, the J end by 1 base, with 10 bases between. The germline gives CDR1 LGHDT, CDR2 YNNKEL (reference sequence). The CDR3 covers 13 residues. CDR3 loop: CASIQQLNYGYTF. As DNA, the CDR3 is TGTGCCAGCATCCAGCAGCTTAACTATGGCTACACCTTC. The whole variable domain, remainder taken from reference TRBV3-1 and TRBJ1-2, is DTAVSQTPKYLVTQMGNDKSIKCEQNLGHDTMYWYKQDSKKFLKIMFSYNNKELIINETVPNRFSPKSPDKAHLNLHINSLELGDSAVYFCASIQQLNYGYTFGSGTRLTVV.

Ten or more counts support this clonotype. The chain carries TRBV6-5 and TRBJ1-5; weak D call: TRBD1 (5 bases). Trimming took off 0 bases at V and 3 bases at J, with 9 bases between the two ends. This CDR3 contains 15 residues. The germline CDR1 and CDR2 sequences are MNHEY and SVGAGI. CDR3 region: CASSYSAGSNQPQHF. The CDR3 DNA reads as TGTGCCAGCAGTTACTCGGCAGGGTCCAATCAGCCCCAGCATTTT.

This clonotype was recorded once. The V call is TRBV3-1, the J call TRBJ2-7; the match to TRBD1 covers 10 bases. The CDR3 sequence is 15 residues long. CDR1 and CDR2 (germline): LGHDT, YNNKEL (reference sequence). The V segment lost 1 base and the J segment 3 bases; nucleotides outside the gene matches: 3. For the CDR3, the DNA is TGTGCCAGCAGCCAAGCCGACAGGGGGCACTACGAGCAGTACTTC. Encoded protein: CASSQADRGHYEQYF.

This clonotype was seen at least ten times. The rearrangement joins TRBV25-1 to TRBJ2-1; tentative D call: TRBD1 (5 bases). CDR3 length: 15 residues. From germline, CDR1 is MGHDK and CDR2 SYGVNS. Trimming removed 3 bases from V and 5 bases from J, with 14 bases in between. The CDR3 DNA reads as TGTGCCAGCAGTGAGAGCAGGGCCTACGACAATGAGCAGTTCTTC. Translating it yields CASSESRAYDNEQFF. Based on the CDR3 plus reference TRBV25-1 and TRBJ2-1, the full variable domain is EADIYQTPRYLVIGTGKKITLECSQTMGHDKMYWYQQDPGMELHLIHYSYGVNSTEKGDLSSESTVSRIRTEHFPLTLESARPSHTSQYLCASSESRAYDNEQFFGPGTRLTVL.

This clonotype was recorded many times. The J gene is TRBJ1-1, the V gene TRBV7-6; D not resolved. This CDR3 is 11 amino acids long. CDR1 is SGHVS and CDR2 is FNYEAQ in the germline V gene. V lost 5 bases to trimming and J lost 3 bases, with 4 bases between them. Written as DNA, the CDR3 is TGTGCCAGCAGCCTGGACACTGAAGCTTTCTTT. Protein sequence: CASSLDTEAFF.

Remarks on this clonotype: A much more abundant neighbour one base away suggests this may be a read error. As DNA, the CDR3 is TGTGCCAGCATGGTTGCCTACGAGCAGTACTTC. It encodes CASMVAYEQYF. The J gene is TRBJ2-7, the V gene TRBV7-2; D is uncertain. Germline CDR1 and CDR2: SGHTA and FQGNSA. Trimming took off 7 bases at V and 2 bases at J, with 6 bases between the two ends. This CDR3 has 11 amino acids.

This clonotype was detected ten times or more. V gene TRBV20-1 combines with J gene TRBJ2-5; TRBD2 aligns across 7 bases. With V trimmed by 5 bases and J by 5 bases, 8 bases remained unmatched. The germline gives CDR1 DFQATT, CDR2 SNEGSKA (reference sequence). CDR3 size: 13 residues. The DNA for the CDR3 is TGCAGTGCTTCTGGGAGGGCTTGGGAGACCCAGTACTTC. Its translation: CSASGRAWETQYF.

This chain uses TRBV29-1 with TRBJ2-7, with D possibly being TRBD2 (5 bases). The germline V gene encodes CDR1 SQVTM and CDR2 ANQGSEA. V was shortened by 7 bases and J by 3 bases, with 13 bases between the two germline ends. CDR3 length: 12 residues. CDR3 sequence reads: CSAGRTSYEQYF. CDR3 sequence (DNA): TGCAGCGCCGGACGTACTAGCTACGAGCAGTACTTC.

This clonotype has at least ten counts. The chain links TRBV27 to TRBJ2-7, with D unclear. Germline CDR1 MNHEY, CDR2 SMNVEV (reference sequence). The V end lost 6 bases, the J end lost 3 bases, and 12 bases lay between the germline ends. There are 13 residues in the CDR3. The DNA for the CDR3 is TGTGCCAGCAGCTCTATAGTGGGCTACGAGCAGTACTTC. It translates to CASSSIVGYEQYF.

This clonotype was seen ten or more times. The chain has TRBV14 and TRBJ1-3, with no clear D. CDR1 is SGHDN and CDR2 is FVKESK in the germline V gene. Trimming removed 2 bases from V and 3 bases from J, with 11 bases in between. This CDR3 has 15 amino acids. CDR3 bases: TGTGCCAGCAGCCAATTTGGAGTATTTGGAAACACCATATATTTT. Its translation: CASSQFGVFGNTIYF.

The table lists this clonotype with a few counts. V is TRBV7-6 and J is TRBJ2-2, with 7 bases lining up with TRBD2. The V gene's germline CDR1 is SGHVS and CDR2 FNYEAQ. This CDR3 has 15 residues. The trim removed 2 bases at V and 8 bases at J, leaving 8 bases unmatched. The CDR3, as DNA: TGTGCCAGCAGCTTATTGGGGAGGGGCTCAGGGGAGCTGTTTTTT. Protein sequence: CASSLLGRGSGELFF.

The sample holds many counts of this clonotype. The V gene is TRBV20-1, the J gene TRBJ1-1; maybe TRBD1 (5 bases). V lost 3 bases, J lost 3 bases, and 11 bases lay in between. The germline gives CDR1 DFQATT, CDR2 SNEGSKA (reference sequence). The CDR3 has 13 residues. In DNA form, the CDR3 reads TGCAGTGCTAGTATGGGAGGGGACACTGAAGCTTTCTTT. Its translation is CSASMGGDTEAFF.

This clonotype was recorded many times. This rearrangement joins TRBV28 to TRBJ1-2; 8 positions match TRBD1. Losses at the gene ends were 4 bases for V and 4 bases for J; bases not matched to a gene: 5. Germline loops: CDR1 MDHEN, CDR2 SYDVKM. The CDR3 contains 14 residues. CDR3 amino acids: CASSSPGQGYGYTF. CDR3 coding DNA: TGTGCCAGCAGTTCCCCAGGACAGGGCTATGGCTACACCTTC.

This clonotype was recorded many times. The chain links TRBV2 to TRBJ2-3, with D tentatively TRBD2 (6 bases). The V end lost 3 bases, the J end lost 5 bases, and 18 bases lay between the germline ends. The CDR3 consists of 16 residues. Germline V gene data show CDR1 as SNHLY and CDR2 as FYNNEI. CDR3 sequence (DNA): TGTGCCAGCAGTGAGTTGGCTAGCGAGGTGAGAGATACGCAGTATTTT. It is translated as CASSELASEVRDTQYF.

In this sample, this clonotype turned up a few times. The V gene is TRBV3-1, the J gene TRBJ2-5; D perhaps matches TRBD2 (6 bases). Trimming stripped 1 base from V and 2 bases from J, with 8 bases between. The CDR3 is made up of 14 amino acids. In germline, CDR1 is LGHDT, CDR2 YNNKEL (reference sequence). The CDR3 DNA follows: TGTGCCAGCAGCCAAGCCGGGAGACAAGAGACCCAGTACTTC. Translating gives CASSQAGRQETQYF.

V usage is TRBV5-4 and J usage is TRBJ2-1, with 7 bases matching TRBD2. Germline lookup yields CDR1 SGHNT and CDR2 YYREEE (reference sequence). The V gene end was trimmed by 2 bases and the J gene end by 1 base; junction bases not matched to a gene: 9. The CDR3 length is 17 residues. In DNA form, the CDR3 reads TGTGCCAGCAGCTTCCTAGCGGCCCAGAGGTCCTACAATGAGCAGTTCTTC. This translates into CASSFLAAQRSYNEQFF.